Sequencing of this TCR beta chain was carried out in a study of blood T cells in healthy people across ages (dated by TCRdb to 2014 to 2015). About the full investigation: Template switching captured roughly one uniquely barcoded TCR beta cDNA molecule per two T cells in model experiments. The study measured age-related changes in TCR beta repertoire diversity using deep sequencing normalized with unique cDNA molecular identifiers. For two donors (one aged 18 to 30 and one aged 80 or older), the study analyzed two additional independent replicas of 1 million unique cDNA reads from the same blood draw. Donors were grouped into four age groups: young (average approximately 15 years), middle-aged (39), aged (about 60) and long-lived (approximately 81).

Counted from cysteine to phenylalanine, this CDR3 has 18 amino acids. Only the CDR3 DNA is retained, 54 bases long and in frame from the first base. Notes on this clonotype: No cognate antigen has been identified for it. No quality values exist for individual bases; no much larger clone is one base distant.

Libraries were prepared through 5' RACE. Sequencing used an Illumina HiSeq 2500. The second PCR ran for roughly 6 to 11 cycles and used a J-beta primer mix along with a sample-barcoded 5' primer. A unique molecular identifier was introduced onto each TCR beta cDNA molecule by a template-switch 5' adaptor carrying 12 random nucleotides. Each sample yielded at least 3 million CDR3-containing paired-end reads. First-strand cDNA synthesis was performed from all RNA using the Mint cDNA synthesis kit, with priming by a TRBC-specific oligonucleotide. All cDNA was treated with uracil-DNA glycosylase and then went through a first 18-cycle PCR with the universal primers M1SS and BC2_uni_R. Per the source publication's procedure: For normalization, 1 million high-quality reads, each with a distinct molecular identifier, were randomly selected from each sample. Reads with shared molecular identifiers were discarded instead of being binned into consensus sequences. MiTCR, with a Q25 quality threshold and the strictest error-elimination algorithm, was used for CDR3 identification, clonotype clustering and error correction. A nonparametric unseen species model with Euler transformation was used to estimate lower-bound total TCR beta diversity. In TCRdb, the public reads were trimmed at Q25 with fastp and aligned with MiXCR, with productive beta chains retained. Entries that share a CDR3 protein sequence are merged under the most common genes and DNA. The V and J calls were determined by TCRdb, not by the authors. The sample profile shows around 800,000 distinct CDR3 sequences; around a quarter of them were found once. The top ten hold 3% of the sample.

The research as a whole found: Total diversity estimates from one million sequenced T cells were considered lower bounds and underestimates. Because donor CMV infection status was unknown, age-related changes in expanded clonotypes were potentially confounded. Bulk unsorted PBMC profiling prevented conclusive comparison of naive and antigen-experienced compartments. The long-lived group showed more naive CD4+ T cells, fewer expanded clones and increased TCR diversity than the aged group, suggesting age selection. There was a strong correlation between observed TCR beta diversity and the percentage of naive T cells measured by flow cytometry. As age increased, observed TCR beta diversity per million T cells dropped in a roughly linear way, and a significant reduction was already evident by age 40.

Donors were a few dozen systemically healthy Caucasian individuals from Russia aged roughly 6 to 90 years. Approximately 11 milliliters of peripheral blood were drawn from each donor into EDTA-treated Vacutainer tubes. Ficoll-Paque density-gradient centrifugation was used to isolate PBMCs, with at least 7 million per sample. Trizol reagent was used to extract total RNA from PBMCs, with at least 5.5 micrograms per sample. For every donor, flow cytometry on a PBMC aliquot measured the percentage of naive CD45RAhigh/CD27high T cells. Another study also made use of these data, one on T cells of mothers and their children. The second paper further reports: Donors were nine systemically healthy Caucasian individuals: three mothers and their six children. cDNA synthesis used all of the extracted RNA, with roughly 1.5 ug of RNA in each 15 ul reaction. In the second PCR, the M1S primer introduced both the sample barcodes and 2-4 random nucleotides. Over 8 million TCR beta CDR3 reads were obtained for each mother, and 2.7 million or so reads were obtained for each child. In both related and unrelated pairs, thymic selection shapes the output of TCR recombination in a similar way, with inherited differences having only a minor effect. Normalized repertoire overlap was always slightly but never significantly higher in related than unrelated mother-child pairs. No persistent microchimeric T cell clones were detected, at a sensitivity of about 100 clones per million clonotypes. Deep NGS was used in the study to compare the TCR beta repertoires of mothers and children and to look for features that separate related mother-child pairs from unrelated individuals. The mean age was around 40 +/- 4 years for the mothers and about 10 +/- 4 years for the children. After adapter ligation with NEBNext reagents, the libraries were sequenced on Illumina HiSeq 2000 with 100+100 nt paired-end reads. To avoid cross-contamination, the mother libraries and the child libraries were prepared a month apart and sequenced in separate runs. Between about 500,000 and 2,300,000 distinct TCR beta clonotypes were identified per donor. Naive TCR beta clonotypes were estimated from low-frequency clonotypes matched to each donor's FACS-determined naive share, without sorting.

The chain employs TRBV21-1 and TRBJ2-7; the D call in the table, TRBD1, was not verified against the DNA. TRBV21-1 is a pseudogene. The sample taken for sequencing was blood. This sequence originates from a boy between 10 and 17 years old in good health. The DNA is TGTGCCAGCAGCAATCGGTCACCTACGGGACAGGGGGGGTACGAGCAGTACTTC. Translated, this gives CASSNRSPTGQGGYEQYF.